These 18 T cell receptor beta chains originate from one sample sequenced in a study of blood T cell repertoires in COVID-19 (dated by TCRdb to 2020 to 2022). Libraries came from the immunoSEQ multiplex PCR assay. TCRdb re-hosts the immuneACCESS table, in-frame sequences only. Its copies lack some clones; in the studies checked, an unresolved V gene accounts for under half of them, and the cause for the rest is not known. The sample table holds about 240,000 clones, of which around 82% were seen once. Together, the top ten hold about 4.8% of the sample. Sequenced material: peripheral blood. The receptor set was obtained from a woman aged 70 to 79 with acute or convalescent COVID-19.

The CDR3 loop reads CASRPAADNYGYTF. DNA for the CDR3: TGTGCCAGCCGTCCGGCGGCTGATAACTATGGCTACACCTTC. This chain joins TRBV5-6 and TRBJ1-2; D call uncertain. The CDR3 extends over 14 amino acids. Trimming stripped 7 bases from V and 1 base from J, with 14 bases between. Germline loops: CDR1 SGHDT, CDR2 YYEEEE.

The chain couples TRBV6-2 or TRBV6-3 to TRBJ2-2, with 11 bases lining up with TRBD2. CDR1 and CDR2 (germline): MNHEY, SVGEGT. The CDR3 sequence is 17 residues long. V shed 2 bases and J 1 base; nucleotides not matched to a gene: 3. CDR3 in amino acids: CASSYRGTSGNTGELFF. The CDR3 region has the DNA TGTGCCAGCAGTTACCGAGGGACTAGCGGGAACACCGGGGAGCTGTTTTTT.

The chain combines TRBV7-9 with TRBJ1-1, with 9 bases lining up with TRBD1. The CDR3 is 16 residues long. Germline-derived CDR1 and CDR2 are SEHNR and FQNEAQ (reference sequence). Trimming at V came to 1 base and at J to 1 base, leaving 4 bases not matched to a gene. This CDR3 is CASSLEPGQGNTEAFF. The CDR3 DNA is TGTGCCAGCAGCTTAGAACCGGGACAGGGGAACACTGAAGCTTTCTTT.

The genes are TRBV28 and TRBJ2-3, with 9 bases lining up with TRBD2. V dropped 3 bases and J dropped 2; count of bases not matched to a gene: 6. The CDR3 length is 16 residues. Germline V CDR1 and CDR2: MDHEN, SYDVKM. The CDR3 sequence: CASSFEAGGDTDTQYF. CDR3 in DNA: TGTGCCAGCAGTTTTGAGGCGGGAGGGGACACAGATACGCAGTATTTT.

The rearrangement joins TRBV5-1 to TRBJ1-3; 9 bases fit TRBD1. This CDR3 spans 17 amino acids. The junction had 4 bases not matched to a gene; V was cut back by 0 bases and J by 0 bases. In germline, CDR1 is SGHRS, CDR2 YFSETQ. Here the CDR3 DNA reads TGCGCCAGCAGCTTGGTAGGGACAGGGATCTCTGGAAACACCATATATTTT. This sequence encodes CASSLVGTGISGNTIYF.

This chain connects TRBV11-3 to TRBJ2-3; 8 bases map to TRBD1. CDR1 is SGHNT, CDR2 YENEEA, per germline. V gave up 5 bases and J gave up 8 bases; unmatched junction bases: 6. The CDR3 covers 13 residues. The CDR3 sequence is CASSQGTGGTQYF. In DNA, the CDR3 is TGTGCCAGCAGCCAAGGGACAGGAGGTACGCAGTATTTT.

This rearrangement joins TRBV4-1 to TRBJ2-7, with no clear D. CDR1 MGHRA and CDR2 YSYEKL come from the germline V gene. V dropped 1 base and J dropped 2 bases, with 9 bases sitting between them. The CDR3 totals 14 residues. The CDR3 DNA reads TGCGCCAGCAGCCAAGGACTTCCTACCTACGAGCAGTACTTC. Protein sequence: CASSQGLPTYEQYF.

The V and J genes are TRBV7-2 and TRBJ2-3, with D possibly matching TRBD2 (6 bases). Germline CDR1 is SGHTA and CDR2 is FQGNSA. This CDR3 has 12 residues. V shed 5 bases and J shed 4 bases, with 7 bases lying between them. The CDR3, as DNA: TGTGCCAGCAGCCGACTAGCAGATACGCAGTATTTT. Encoded protein: CASSRLADTQYF.

The chain employs TRBV5-1 and TRBJ2-5; tentatively, D is TRBD1 (5 bases). Germline assignment: CDR1 SGHRS and CDR2 YFSETQ. Trimming pared 2 bases from V and 2 bases from J, leaving 19 bases between. This CDR3 spans 17 amino acids. The CDR3 sequence is CASSLGADLPSQETQYF. As DNA, the CDR3 is TGCGCCAGCAGCTTAGGGGCAGATCTCCCCTCGCAAGAGACCCAGTACTTC.

V is TRBV6-4 and J is TRBJ1-2; a possible D gene is TRBD1 (5 bases). Germline V CDR1 and CDR2: MRHNA, SNTAGT. The CDR3 covers 17 residues. V shed 1 base and J shed 3 bases, with 18 bases lying between them. CDR3 in amino acids: CASSDLQVIPTHYGYTF. The CDR3, as DNA: TGTGCCAGCAGTGACTTACAGGTGATCCCCACTCACTATGGCTACACCTTC.

Points on this clone: One end of the junction does not line up with germline, which may come from a read error. The rearrangement links TRBV12-3 or TRBV12-4 to TRBJ1-1; 7 bases line up with TRBD1. The CDR3 runs to 13 residues. The CDR3: CASSPLGTDLQRF. CDR3 sequence (DNA): TGTGCCAGCAGTCCCTTAGGGACAGATTTACAAAGGTTT.

This chain connects TRBV5-1 to TRBJ2-2, with 8 bases that match TRBD1. The CDR3 consists of 15 residues. V shed 4 bases and J 7 bases; nucleotides not matched to a gene: 9. CDR1 and CDR2 (germline): SGHRS, YFSETQ. The DNA for the CDR3 is TGCGCCAGCAGCGTCCAGGACAGGGAAAGCGGGGAGCTGTTTTTT. Its protein product is CASSVQDRESGELFF.

The table lists this clone with a few counts. The chain employs TRBV28 and TRBJ2-7, with D maybe TRBD1 (7 bases). The CDR3 is made up of 15 amino acids. V dropped 6 bases and J dropped 5 bases, with 20 bases sitting between them. Germline CDR1 is MDHEN and CDR2 is SYDVKM. CDR3 in DNA: TGTGCCAGCAGAGGAGGGGCACAGGGGACCAACGAGCAGTACTTC. This encodes CASRGGAQGTNEQYF. The whole variable domain, filled in from reference TRBV28 and TRBJ2-7, reads DVKVTQSSRYLVKRTGEKVFLECVQDMDHENMFWYRQDPGLGLRLIYFSYDVKMKEKGDIPEGYSVSREKKERFSLILESASTNQTSMYLCASRGGAQGTNEQYFGPGTRLTVT.

This chain links TRBV15 with TRBJ2-7; 11 bases agree with TRBD1. The V gene's germline CDR1 is LNHNV and CDR2 YYDKDF (reference sequence). CDR3 length: 14 residues. V lost 5 bases, J lost 3 bases, and 3 bases stayed unmatched. The CDR3 DNA reads TGTGCCACCAGCCCGGACAGGGGGCACTACGAGCAGTACTTC. It is translated as CATSPDRGHYEQYF. Together with reference TRBV15 and TRBJ2-7, the CDR3 gives the full variable domain: DAMVIQNPRYQVTQFGKPVTLSCSQTLNHNVMYWYQQKSSQAPKLLFHYYDKDFNNEADTPDNFQSRRPNTSFCFLDIRSPGLGDTAMYLCATSPDRGHYEQYFGPGTRLTVT.

The chain has TRBV7-2 and TRBJ1-1; 9 bases fit TRBD1. Per the germline V gene, CDR1 is SGHTA and CDR2 is FQGNSA. This CDR3 region has 16 residues. The V segment lost 1 base and the J segment 6 bases; nucleotides outside the gene matches: 9. CDR3 coding DNA: TGTGCCAGCAGCTTAGGTACAGGGGGCACGATCGCTGAAGCTTTCTTT. Its translation: CASSLGTGGTIAEAFF.

J is TRBJ2-5 and V is TRBV27, with 8 bases aligning to TRBD1. Germline lookup yields CDR1 MNHEY and CDR2 SMNVEV (reference sequence). The CDR3 extends over 15 amino acids. The J segment lost 4 bases and the V segment lost 5 bases, leaving 9 bases of the junction unmatched. CDR3 DNA sequence: TGTGCCAGCAGTCCTTATCAGGGGGCGATAGAGACCCAGTACTTC. Translation: CASSPYQGAIETQYF.

Only one count was recorded for this clone. J is TRBJ1-4 and V is TRBV7-8; D may be TRBD1 (6 bases). V shed 4 bases and J shed 7 bases, with 22 bases lying between them. The germline gives CDR1 SGHVS, CDR2 FQNEAQ. The CDR3 is 17 amino acids. The CDR3 sequence is CASSSTQGHSVGEKLFF. The CDR3 DNA reads as TGTGCCAGCAGCTCGACACAGGGACATTCCGTTGGTGAAAAACTGTTTTTT.

V and J are TRBV7-2 and TRBJ2-7; a possible D gene is TRBD2 (5 bases). The V end lost 4 bases, the J end lost 0 bases, and 7 bases lay between the germline ends. Germline lookup yields CDR1 SGHTA and CDR2 FQGNSA. This CDR3 is 13 amino acids long. CDR3: CASSSRDSYEQYF. DNA for the CDR3: TGTGCCAGCAGCTCCCGGGACTCCTACGAGCAGTACTTC.